Sequencing of this T cell receptor (beta chain) was carried out in a study of cytomegalovirus exposure and HLA in healthy donors. Across the study: The roughly 700 first-cohort repertoires shared a platform with the approximately 130 validation repertoires, as reported in a later analysis. Study-wide results and caveats: Investigators reported 164 TCR beta chains as tied to cytomegalovirus. First-cohort TCR clusters tended to co-occur in the approximately 110 validation repertoires, a later analysis found.

To note about this clone: Its antigen remains unknown.

Data came from immunoSEQ multiplex PCR; TCRdb stores just in-frame clones and leaves some out. Among tens of thousands of clones, roughly 83% were seen once, and the ten largest hold roughly an eighth. The study drew the donors from its roughly 120-subject validation cohort, separate from the approximately 700-subject first cohort. This CDR3 is built from 14 residues. V shed 6 bases and J 3 bases; nucleotides not matched to a gene: 5. Germline V gene sequence: CDR1 MDHEN, CDR2 SYDVKM. The source material was PBMCs. The sequence derives from a woman between 18 and 30 years old in good health and CMV-seropositive. The V and J genes are TRBV28 and TRBJ1-5; 7 nucleotides line up with TRBD1. The CDR3 region has the DNA TGTGCCAGCAGACTCGGACAGGCCAATCAGCCCCAGCATTTT. Its protein is CASRLGQANQPQHF.